The TCR beta chain under discussion was sequenced for a study of metastatic and nonmetastatic thyroid tumors. Ahead of thyroid surgery, no patient had received treatment of any kind. Through MiXCR, TCRdb re-clonotyped the PCR reads. The sample lists some 33,000 clones, over 12% occurring once. This clone was seen more than once but under ten times. J gave up 2 bases and V 4 bases, and 9 bases lay outside the gene matches. CDR1 SGHRS and CDR2 YFSETQ come from the germline V gene. This CDR3 has 16 residues. The sequenced material came from blood. The J gene is TRBJ2-3, the V gene TRBV5-1; 8 bases line up with TRBD1. This sequence originates from a male donor with papillary thyroid cancer or a benign thyroid nodule (not recorded which). Some clones in this sample may be carry-over from other donors' samples. The CDR3 here is CASSRGTGLTTDTQYF. The CDR3 coding sequence is TGCGCCAGCAGCCGCGGGACAGGTCTTACCACAGATACGCAGTATTTT.